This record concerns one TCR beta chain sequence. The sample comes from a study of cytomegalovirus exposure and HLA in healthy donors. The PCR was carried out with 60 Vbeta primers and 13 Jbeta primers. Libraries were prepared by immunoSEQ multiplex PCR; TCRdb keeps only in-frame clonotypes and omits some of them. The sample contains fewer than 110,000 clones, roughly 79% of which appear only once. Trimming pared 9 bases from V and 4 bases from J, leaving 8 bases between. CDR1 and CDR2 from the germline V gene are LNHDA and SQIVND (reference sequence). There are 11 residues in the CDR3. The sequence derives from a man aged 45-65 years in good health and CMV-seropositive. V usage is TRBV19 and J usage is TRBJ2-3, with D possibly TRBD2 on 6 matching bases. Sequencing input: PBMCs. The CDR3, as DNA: TGTGCCAGCGGAGGGCCAGATACGCAGTATTTT. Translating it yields CASGGPDTQYF.